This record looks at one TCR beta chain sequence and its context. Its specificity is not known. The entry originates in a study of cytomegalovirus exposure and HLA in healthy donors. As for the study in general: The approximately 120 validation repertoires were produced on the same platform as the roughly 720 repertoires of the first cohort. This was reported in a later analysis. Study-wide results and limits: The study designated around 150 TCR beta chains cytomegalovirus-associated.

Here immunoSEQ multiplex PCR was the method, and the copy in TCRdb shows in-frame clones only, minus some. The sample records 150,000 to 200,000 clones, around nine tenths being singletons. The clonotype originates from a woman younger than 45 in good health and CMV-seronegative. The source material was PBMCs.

The CDR3 nucleotides are TGTGCCAGCAAGTGGGTGGGGGGGAACACTGAAGCTTTCTTT. This codes for CASKWVGGNTEAFF. The J gene is TRBJ1-1, the V gene TRBV6-1; a possible D gene is TRBD1 (5 bases). This CDR3 region has 14 residues. V was pared by 7 bases and J by 1 base, with 13 bases between. Per germline, CDR1 MNHNS and CDR2 SASEGT.